This entry features one T cell receptor (beta chain) sequence. Its target is not known. Libraries targeted TCR beta using 5' RACE with UMIs. TCRdb reanalyzed the 5' RACE reads, giving one entry per CDR3 protein sequence and no DNA. The sample table includes several thousand distinct CDR3 sequences. The data derive from a study of human CD8 memory T cell subsets. Study-wide results and caveats: Chao1 estimates suggested higher diversity in stem-like memory T cells than in precursor exhausted T cells.

CDR1 and CDR2 (germline): SGHNT, YYREEE (reference sequence). CDR3 length: 14 residues. The sample taken for sequencing was CD8+ effector memory T cells (TEM) sorted from PBMCs. Subset of the sample: effector memory CD8 T cells, CCR7- CD45RO+ CD95+. The J gene is TRBJ1-2, the V gene TRBV5-4; absent DNA, TCRdb's TRBD1 call cannot be checked. The clonotype was recovered from a human donor in good health. CDR3 region: CASSSQSRGNGYTF.